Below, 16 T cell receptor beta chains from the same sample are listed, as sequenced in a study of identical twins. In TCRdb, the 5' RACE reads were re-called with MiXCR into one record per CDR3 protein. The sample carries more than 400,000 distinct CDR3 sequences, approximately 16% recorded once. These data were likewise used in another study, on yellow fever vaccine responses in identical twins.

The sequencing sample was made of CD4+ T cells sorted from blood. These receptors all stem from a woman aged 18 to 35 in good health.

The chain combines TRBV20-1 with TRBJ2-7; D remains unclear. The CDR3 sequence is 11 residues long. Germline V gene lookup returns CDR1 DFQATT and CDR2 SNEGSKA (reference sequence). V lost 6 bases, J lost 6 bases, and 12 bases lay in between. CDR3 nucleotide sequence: TGCAGTGCCAGTCGGGTAAGCGAGCAGTACGTC. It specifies CSASRVSEQYV.

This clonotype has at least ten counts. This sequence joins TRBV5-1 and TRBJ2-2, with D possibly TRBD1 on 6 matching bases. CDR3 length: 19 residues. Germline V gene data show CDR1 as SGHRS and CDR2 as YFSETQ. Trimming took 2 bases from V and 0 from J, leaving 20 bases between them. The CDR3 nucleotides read TGCGCCAGCAGCTTATCAGGGGCCTTGTTGACAACGAACACCGGGGAGCTGTTTTTT. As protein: CASSLSGALLTTNTGELFF.

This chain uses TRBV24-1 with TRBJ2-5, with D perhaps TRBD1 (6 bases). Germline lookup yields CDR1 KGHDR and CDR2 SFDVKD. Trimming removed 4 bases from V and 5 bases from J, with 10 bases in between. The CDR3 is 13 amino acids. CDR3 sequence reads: CATSDSDRETQYF. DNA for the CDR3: TGTGCCACCAGTGACTCCGACAGGGAGACCCAGTACTTC.

DNA for the CDR3: TGTGCCAGCAGATTACCCCTGGGACTGGCGAACACCGGGGAGCTGTTTTTT. Residues: CASRLPLGLANTGELFF. The rearrangement joins TRBV7-9 to TRBJ2-2, with D possibly being TRBD2 (6 bases). V shed 6 bases and J shed 0 bases, with 17 bases lying between them. The germline gives CDR1 SEHNR, CDR2 FQNEAQ (reference sequence). This CDR3 spans 17 amino acids.

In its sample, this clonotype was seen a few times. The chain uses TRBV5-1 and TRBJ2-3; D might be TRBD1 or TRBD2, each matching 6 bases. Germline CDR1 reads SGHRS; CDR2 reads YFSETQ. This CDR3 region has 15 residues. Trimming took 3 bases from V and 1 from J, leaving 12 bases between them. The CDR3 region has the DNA TGCGCCAGCAGCTCGTCGGGGGCCCGCACAGATACGCAGTATTTT. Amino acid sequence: CASSSSGARTDTQYF.

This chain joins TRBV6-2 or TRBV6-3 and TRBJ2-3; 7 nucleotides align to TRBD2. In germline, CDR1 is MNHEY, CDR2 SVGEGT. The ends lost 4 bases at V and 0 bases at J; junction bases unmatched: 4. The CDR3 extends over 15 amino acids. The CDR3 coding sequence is TGTGCCAGCAGTTCCAGCGGGATTAGCACAGATACGCAGTATTTT. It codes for CASSSSGISTDTQYF.

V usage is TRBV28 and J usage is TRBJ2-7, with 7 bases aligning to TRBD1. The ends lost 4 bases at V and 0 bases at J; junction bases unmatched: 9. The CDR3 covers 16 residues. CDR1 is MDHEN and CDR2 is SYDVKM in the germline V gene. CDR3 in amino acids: CASSSPGQRISYEQYF. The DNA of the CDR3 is TGTGCCAGCAGTTCCCCGGGACAGAGGATCTCCTACGAGCAGTACTTC. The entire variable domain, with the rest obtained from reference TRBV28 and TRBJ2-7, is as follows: DVKVTQSSRYLVKRTGEKVFLECVQDMDHENMFWYRQDPGLGLRLIYFSYDVKMKEKGDIPEGYSVSREKKERFSLILESASTNQTSMYLCASSSPGQRISYEQYFGPGTRLTVT.

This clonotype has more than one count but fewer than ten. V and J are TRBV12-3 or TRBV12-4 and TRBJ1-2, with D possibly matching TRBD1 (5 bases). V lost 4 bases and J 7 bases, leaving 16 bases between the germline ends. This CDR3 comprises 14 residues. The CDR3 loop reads CASSSITGRGGYTF. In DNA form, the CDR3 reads TGTGCCAGCAGTTCGATAACAGGACGGGGTGGCTACACCTTC.

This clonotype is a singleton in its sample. CDR3 protein: CASSSDGTSSIFSYNEQFF. The CDR3, as DNA: TGTGCCAGCAGTAGTGATGGGACTAGCTCTATCTTTTCCTACAATGAGCAGTTCTTC. The rearrangement uses TRBV6-1 and TRBJ2-1; 9 bases map to TRBD2. From germline, CDR1 is MNHNS and CDR2 SASEGT. V shed 5 bases, J shed 1 base, and the junction held 15 bases outside the gene matches. The CDR3 spans 19 residues.

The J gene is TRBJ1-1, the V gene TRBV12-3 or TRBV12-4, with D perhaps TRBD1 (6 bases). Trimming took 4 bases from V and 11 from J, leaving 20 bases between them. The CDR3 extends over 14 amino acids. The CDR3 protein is CASSSLKTGPSAFF. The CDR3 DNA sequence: TGTGCCAGCAGTTCCCTCAAGACAGGCCCCTCGGCTTTCTTT.

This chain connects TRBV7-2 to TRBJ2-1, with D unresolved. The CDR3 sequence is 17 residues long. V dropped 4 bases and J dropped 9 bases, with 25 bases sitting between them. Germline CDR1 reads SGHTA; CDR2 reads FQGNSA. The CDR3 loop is CASSSTAAASRLGEQFF. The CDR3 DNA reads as TGTGCCAGCAGCTCCACGGCGGCGGCTAGTCGGTTGGGTGAGCAGTTCTTC.

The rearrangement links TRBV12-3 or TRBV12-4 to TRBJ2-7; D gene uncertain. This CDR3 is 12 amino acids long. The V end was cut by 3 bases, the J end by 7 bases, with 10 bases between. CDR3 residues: CASSFHGEEQYV. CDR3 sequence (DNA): TGTGCCAGCAGTTTTCACGGCGAGGAGCAGTACGTC.

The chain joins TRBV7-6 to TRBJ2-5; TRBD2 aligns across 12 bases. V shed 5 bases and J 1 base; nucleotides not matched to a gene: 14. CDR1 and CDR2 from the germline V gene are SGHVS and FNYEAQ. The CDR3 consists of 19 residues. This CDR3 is CASSPSPLAGGPSQETQYF. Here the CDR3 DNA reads TGTGCCAGCAGCCCATCCCCACTAGCGGGGGGCCCTTCCCAAGAGACCCAGTACTTC.

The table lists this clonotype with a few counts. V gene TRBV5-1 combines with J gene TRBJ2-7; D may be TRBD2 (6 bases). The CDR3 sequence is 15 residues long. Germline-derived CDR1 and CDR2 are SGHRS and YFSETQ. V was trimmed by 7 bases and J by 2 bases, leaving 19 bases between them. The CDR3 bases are TGCGCCAGCTGCCTCAACCGGGGAGGAGCCTACGAGCAGTACTTC. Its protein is CASCLNRGGAYEQYF.

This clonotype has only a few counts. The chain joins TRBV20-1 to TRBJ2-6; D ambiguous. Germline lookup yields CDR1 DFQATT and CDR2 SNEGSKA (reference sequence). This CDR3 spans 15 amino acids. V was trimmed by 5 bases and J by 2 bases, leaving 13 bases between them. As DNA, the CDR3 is TGCAGTGCTCCACGGATAATTACTGGGGCCAACGTCCTGACTTTC. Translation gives CSAPRIITGANVLTF.

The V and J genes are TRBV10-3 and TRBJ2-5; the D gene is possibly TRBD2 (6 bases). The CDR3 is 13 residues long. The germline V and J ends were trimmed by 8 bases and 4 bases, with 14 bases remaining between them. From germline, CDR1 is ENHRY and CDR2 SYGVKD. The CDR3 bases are TGTGCCATCTCCCAGAGGGACTTAGAGACCCAGTACTTC. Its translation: CAISQRDLETQYF.